The rows below give T cell receptor beta chains drawn from one sample of a study of CD8+CD57+ T cells in acquired aplastic anemia. TCRdb recomputed calls from the reads with MiXCR, one row per CDR3 protein. Here the sample spans about 200,000 distinct CDR3 sequences, 65% being singletons. Sequencing used sorted CD4+, CD8+, or CD8+CD57+ T cells (not recorded which) from PBMCs. These receptors were collected from a human donor with aplastic anemia. Both conserved end residues are part of each CDR3. A D gene is named only where the DNA matches it firmly. Clone sizes are given selectively: once, few, many, or a class where the clone is expanded.

TRBV6-1,many,TRBJ1-5,-,CASSDGNQPQHF,TGTGCCAGCAGTGACGGAAATCAGCCCCAGCATTTT
TRBV7-2,-,TRBJ2-5,-,CASSLAGRQLLQETQYF,TGTGCCAGCAGCTTAGCGGGGCGACAGCTCCTCCAAGAGACCCAGTACTTC
TRBV5-1,-,TRBJ2-1,TRBD2,CASSYLAGALNEQFF,TGCGCCAGCAGCTACCTCGCGGGAGCCCTCAATGAGCAGTTCTTC
TRBV25-1,-,TRBJ2-1,TRBD2,CASSTSGGYNEQFF,TGTGCCAGCAGTACTAGCGGGGGATACAATGAGCAGTTCTTC
TRBV12-3/TRBV12-4,-,TRBJ2-7,TRBD2,CASSLLAGGYDEQYF,TGTGCCAGCAGTCTCCTAGCGGGGGGATACGACGAGCAGTACTTC
TRBV7-8,-,TRBJ2-7,-,CASSLGGRSFDEQYF,TGTGCCAGCAGCTTAGGGGGGCGGTCGTTCGACGAGCAGTACTTC
TRBV20-1,few,TRBJ1-5,TRBD1,CSAREDRGNQPQHF,TGCAGTGCTAGAGAAGACAGGGGCAATCAGCCCCAGCATTTT
TRBV14,-,TRBJ1-2,-,CASAGALNYGYTF,TGTGCCAGCGCAGGGGCTTTAAACTATGGCTACACCTTC
TRBV19,-,TRBJ1-4,TRBD1,CASRRQGANEKLFF,TGTGCCAGTAGGAGACAGGGAGCTAATGAAAAACTGTTTTTT
TRBV6-1,once,TRBJ2-3,TRBD2,CASSEASGRASDTQYF,TGTGCCAGCAGTGAAGCTAGCGGGAGGGCCTCAGATACGCAGTATTTT
TRBV14,-,TRBJ1-1,-,CASSFAFEAFF,TGTGCCAGCAGCTTTGCCTTTGAAGCTTTCTTT
TRBV6-2/TRBV6-3,-,TRBJ2-3,-,CASKPGYSTDTQYF,TGTGCCAGCAAGCCAGGGTACAGCACAGATACGCAGTATTTT
TRBV6-5,once,TRBJ1-2,-,CASRRGRLNYGYTF,TGTGCCAGCAGACGTGGACGGTTAAACTATGGCTACACCTTC
TRBV5-1,-,TRBJ1-3,-,CASSPAGSGNTIYF,TGCGCCAGCAGCCCCGCCGGATCTGGAAACACCATATATTTT
TRBV7-9,few,TRBJ1-2,-,CASSLTTGYTF,TGTGCCAGCAGCCTAACAACTGGCTACACCTTC
TRBV24-1,-,TRBJ2-1,-,CATSDSTGPSVF,TGTGCCACCAGTGATTCGACAGGCCCTTCGGTCTTC
TRBV20-1,-,TRBJ2-7,TRBD1,CSARDRGGREQYF,TGCAGTGCTAGGGACAGGGGGGGACGCGAGCAGTACTTC
TRBV24-1,many,TRBJ1-2,TRBD1,CATSARDRVYPCIYGYTF,TGTGCCACCAGTGCCCGGGACAGGGTTTACCCATGTATCTATGGCTACACCTTC
TRBV7-9,-,TRBJ1-2,-,CASSSATVDSYGYTF,TGTGCCAGCAGCTCCGCCACGGTGGACAGCTATGGCTACACCTTC
TRBV20-1,-,TRBJ2-1,-,CSARDPGGRTPSYNEQFF,TGCAGTGCTAGAGATCCTGGGGGGAGGACCCCCTCCTACAATGAGCAGTTCTTC
TRBV9,-,TRBJ1-4,-,CASSPGGRGKLFF,TGTGCCAGCAGCCCGGGGGGAAGGGGAAAACTGTTTTTT
TRBV2,-,TRBJ2-7,-,CASSERAGLREQYF,TGTGCCAGCAGTGAAAGGGCAGGCCTCAGGGAGCAGTACTTC
TRBV10-3,-,TRBJ2-5,TRBD1,CAISMTGDQETQYF,TGTGCCATCAGTATGACAGGGGACCAAGAGACCCAGTACTTC
TRBV20-1,-,TRBJ1-6,-,CSAKGRGSLHF,TGCAGTGCCAAAGGACGCGGTTCCCTCCACTTT
TRBV7-3,-,TRBJ2-1,-,CASSSSGSVEQFF,TGTGCCAGCAGCTCCAGCGGATCGGTTGAGCAGTTCTTC
TRBV9,once,TRBJ1-2,-,CASGPASQVEKGYTF,TGTGCCAGCGGGCCCGCATCTCAGGTGGAGAAGGGCTACACCTTC
TRBV7-2,few,TRBJ1-6,-,CASSLTTSGNNSPLHF,TGTGCCAGCAGCTTAACGACGTCGGGGAATAATTCACCCCTCCACTTT
TRBV28,-,TRBJ2-7,TRBD2,CASSLPGEGKYEQYF,TGTGCCAGCAGTTTACCGGGGGAGGGGAAGTACGAGCAGTACTTC
TRBV4-2,-,TRBJ1-1,-,CASSLGGQRITEAFF,TGTGCCAGCAGCTTGGGGGGGCAGCGAATCACTGAAGCTTTCTTT
TRBV20-1,many,TRBJ2-3,TRBD2,CSVRGGGAFYDTQYF,TGCAGTGTTCGTGGCGGGGGGGCATTTTATGATACGCAGTATTTT
TRBV15,-,TRBJ1-1,-,CATSRGYGREEGEAFF,TGTGCCACCAGCAGAGGATACGGCAGGGAAGAGGGTGAAGCTTTCTTT
TRBV7-2,-,TRBJ2-7,TRBD1,CASSLGGQSTYEQYF,TGTGCCAGCAGCTTAGGGGGACAGTCCACCTACGAGCAGTACTTC
TRBV7-8,-,TRBJ1-5,-,CASSLSLYNQPQHF,TGTGCCAGCAGCCTAAGTCTGTATAATCAGCCCCAGCATTTT
TRBV9,-,TRBJ2-5,-,CASSKTGDETKYF,TGTGCCAGCAGCAAGACAGGTGATGAGACAAAGTACTTC
TRBV7-2,-,TRBJ2-3,TRBD2,CASSLRPVGGARGTDTQYF,TGTGCCAGCAGCTTACGCCCGGTCGGGGGGGCGCGGGGCACAGATACGCAGTATTTT
TRBV20-1,-,TRBJ2-5,-,CSASIGGRETQYF,TGCAGTGCTTCGATCGGGGGGCGAGAGACCCAGTACTTC
TRBV5-1,-,TRBJ2-2,TRBD1,CASSLTGAGELFF,TGCGCCAGCAGCTTAACAGGGGCCGGGGAGCTGTTTTTT
TRBV2,-,TRBJ1-1,-,CASNKPGAAVGAFF,TGTGCCAGCAACAAACCGGGGGCCGCGGTCGGGGCTTTCTTT
TRBV20-1,-,TRBJ1-2,-,CSASRAAWGCTF,TGCAGTGCTAGTCGGGCCGCATGGGGCTGCACCTTC
TRBV15,few,TRBJ1-2,-,CATSREAGPNYGYTF,TGTGCCACCAGCAGAGAGGCAGGGCCTAACTATGGCTACACCTTC
TRBV14,-,TRBJ2-7,-,CAGTGGTAFHYEQYF,TGTGCCGGAACCGGAGGGACAGCATTCCACTACGAGCAGTACTTC
TRBV10-3,-,TRBJ1-2,-,CAISESKGNGYTF,TGTGCCATCAGTGAGTCTAAGGGGAACGGCTACACCTTC
TRBV9,-,TRBJ2-5,-,CASSFGQPQETQYF,TGCGCCAGCAGCTTTGGGCAGCCCCAAGAGACCCAGTACTTC
TRBV6-1,-,TRBJ2-7,TRBD2,CASSSPGLLTEQYF,TGTGCCAGCAGTTCCCCGGGACTACTCACCGAGCAGTACTTC
TRBV7-2,-,TRBJ2-7,TRBD1,CASSLGGQGNEQYF,TGTGCCAGCAGCTTGGGGGGACAGGGTAACGAGCAGTACTTC
TRBV7-8,few,TRBJ2-2,-,CASSISGELFF,TGTGCCAGCAGCATCTCCGGGGAGCTGTTTTTT
TRBV24-1,-,TRBJ2-3,TRBD1,CATRPGTGMYF,TGTGCCACCCGTCCCGGGACAGGGATGTATTTT
TRBV29-1,-,TRBJ2-5,TRBD2,CSVERTRSSGGVETQYF,TGCAGCGTTGAAAGGACGAGATCGAGCGGGGGAGTGGAGACCCAGTACTTC
TRBV6-1,-,TRBJ2-7,-,CASSIPRPRAYEQYF,TGTGCCAGCAGCATACCGCGCCCGAGGGCCTACGAGCAGTACTTC
TRBV10-3,once,TRBJ1-2,-,CAISESWEGDGYTF,TGTGCCATCAGTGAGTCATGGGAGGGCGATGGCTACACCTTC
TRBV20-1,once,TRBJ2-7,TRBD1,CSARPQGASYEQYF,TGCAGTGCTAGACCCCAGGGGGCCTCCTACGAGCAGTACTTC
TRBV5-5,-,TRBJ2-3,TRBD2,CASSLGGTITDTQYF,TGTGCCAGCAGCTTGGGCGGGACTATCACAGATACGCAGTATTTT
TRBV7-2,-,TRBJ2-3,-,CASSHSQIAGLDTQYF,TGTGCCAGCAGCCACTCCCAGATTGCGGGGTTGGATACGCAGTATTTT
TRBV19,-,TRBJ1-2,-,CASSAGSSNYGYTF,TGTGCCAGTAGTGCAGGGTCCTCTAACTATGGCTACACCTTC
TRBV28,many,TRBJ2-7,-,CASSRRTEGEQYF,TGTGCCAGCAGCCGCCGGACGGAGGGCGAGCAGTACTTC